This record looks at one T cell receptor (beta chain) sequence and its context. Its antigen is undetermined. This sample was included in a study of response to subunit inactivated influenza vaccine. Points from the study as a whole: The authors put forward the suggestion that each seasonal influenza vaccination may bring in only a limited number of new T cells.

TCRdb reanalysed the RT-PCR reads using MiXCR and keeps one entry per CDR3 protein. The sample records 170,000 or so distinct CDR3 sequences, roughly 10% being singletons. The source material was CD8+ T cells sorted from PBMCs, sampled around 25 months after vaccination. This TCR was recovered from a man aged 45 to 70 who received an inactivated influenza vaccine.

CDR3 region: CASSLGGGIEQYF. CDR3 DNA sequence: TGTGCCAGCAGCTTAGGTGGGGGGATCGAGCAGTACTTC. This chain joins TRBV7-2 and TRBJ2-7, with a weak D call TRBD2 (6 bases). This CDR3 contains 13 residues. Germline V gives CDR1 SGHTA, CDR2 FQGNSA. Trimming took off 1 base at V and 6 bases at J, with 10 bases between the two ends.